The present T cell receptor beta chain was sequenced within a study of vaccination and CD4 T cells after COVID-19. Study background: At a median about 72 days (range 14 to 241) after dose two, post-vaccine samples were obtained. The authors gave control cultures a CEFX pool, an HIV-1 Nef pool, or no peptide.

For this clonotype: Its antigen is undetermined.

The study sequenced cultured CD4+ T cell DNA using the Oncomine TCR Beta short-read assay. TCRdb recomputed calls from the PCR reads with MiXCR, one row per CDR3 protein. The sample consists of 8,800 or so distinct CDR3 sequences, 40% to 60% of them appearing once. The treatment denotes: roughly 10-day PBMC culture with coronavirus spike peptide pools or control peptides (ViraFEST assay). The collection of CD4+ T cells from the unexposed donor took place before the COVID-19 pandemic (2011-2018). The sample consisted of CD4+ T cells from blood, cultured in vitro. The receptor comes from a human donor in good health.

The CDR3 region has the DNA TGTGCCAGCAGCTCAGACAGGGGAGTTGGCACTGAAGCTTTCTTT. It translates to CASSSDRGVGTEAFF. The genes are TRBV7-9 and TRBJ1-1, with TRBD1 matching over 8 bases. J gave up 4 bases and V 4 bases, and 8 bases lay outside the gene matches. This CDR3 has 15 residues. The germline V gene has CDR1 SEHNR and CDR2 FQNEAQ (reference sequence).